The T cell receptor beta chain under discussion was sequenced for a study of prognosis after radiotherapy for stage I lung cancer. Across the study: The patient group consisted of more than ten men and roughly 6 women whose ages spanned roughly 53 to 90, median approximately 74 years. The study's findings and limits: TRBV and TRBJ gene usage reportedly differed between patients with and without metastases.

TCR beta CDR3 was amplified from genomic DNA by two-round multiplex PCR. First-round PCR employed TRBV- and TRBJ-specific primers for each gene. TCRdb passed the multiplex PCR reads through MiXCR, listing each CDR3 protein once. The data show some 11,000 distinct CDR3 sequences, roughly 51% seen once. The CDR3 runs to 16 residues. In germline, CDR1 is MNHNS, CDR2 SASEGT. Trimming stripped 9 bases from V and 5 bases from J, with 26 bases between. To note about this clonotype: Its matching antigen is unknown.

The patients, a group without prior chemotherapy, radiotherapy or other malignancies, were all node-negative on CT and PET/CT. This sequence was found in a donor aged 50 or older with non-small cell lung cancer. Sequencing was performed on PBMCs, taken before or after stereotactic body radiation therapy (not recorded which). The chain couples TRBV6-1 to TRBJ2-7; TRBD1 might be the D (5 bases). CDR3 amino acids: CASRDWEQVPRDEQYF. The CDR3 bases are TGTGCCAGTAGAGACTGGGAACAGGTCCCTCGGGACGAGCAGTACTTC.